A selection of T cell receptor beta chains follows, all from one sample in a study of T cells in Graves' hyperthyroidism and ophthalmopathy. TCRdb reprocessed the multiplex PCR reads via MiXCR and lists one record per CDR3 protein. The table has around 400,000 distinct CDR3 sequences, around 15% seen once; the top ten hold under 25%. Source material: blood. The receptors here all came from a woman aged 60 to 75 with Graves' ophthalmopathy. Both conserved end residues are part of each CDR3. Fields, in order: clone size, V gene, D gene, J gene, CDR3 DNA, CDR3 protein. A D gene is named only where the DNA matches it firmly. Rows may omit the clone size; those that give it use once, few, many or a size class.

size: many; V: TRBV15; D: -; J: TRBJ2-7; DNA: TGTGCCACCAGCAGGGAGGGTCCTGACGAGCAGTACTTC; CDR3: CATSREGPDEQYF
size: -; V: TRBV20-1; D: TRBD2; J: TRBJ2-3; DNA: TGCAGTGCTAGGGCTCGGCTAGCGGGAACAGATACGCAGTATTTT; CDR3: CSARARLAGTDTQYF
size: many; V: TRBV7-9; D: TRBD1; J: TRBJ2-7; DNA: TGTGCCAGCACAGGGACAGGGGATCCCTACGAGCAGTACTTC; CDR3: CASTGTGDPYEQYF
size: many; V: TRBV27; D: TRBD1; J: TRBJ2-7; DNA: TGTGCCAGCAGTCCTGTGACAGGGCTGGACTACGAGCAGTACTTC; CDR3: CASSPVTGLDYEQYF
size: few; V: TRBV6-6; D: -; J: TRBJ2-1; DNA: TGTGCCAGCAGTTACAGGGGGTCCTCCTACAATGAGCAGTTCTTC; CDR3: CASSYRGSSYNEQFF
size: few; V: TRBV18; D: -; J: TRBJ1-2; DNA: TGTGCCAGCTCACCAAGGGCAGGGGATCATGGCTACACCTTC; CDR3: CASSPRAGDHGYTF
size: few; V: TRBV7-8; D: TRBD1; J: TRBJ1-5; DNA: TGTGCCAGCAGCTTAGGAATACAGGGGGCTGGCAATCAGCCCCAGCATTTT; CDR3: CASSLGIQGAGNQPQHF
size: many; V: TRBV14; D: -; J: TRBJ2-3; DNA: TGTGCCAGCAGCCCTAGCAGCTACACAGATACGCAGTATTTT; CDR3: CASSPSSYTDTQYF
size: many; V: TRBV7-2; D: TRBD1; J: TRBJ2-7; DNA: TGTGCCAGCAGCTCGGACAGGTGGAACAACGAGCAGTACTTC; CDR3: CASSSDRWNNEQYF
size: few; V: TRBV27; D: TRBD2; J: TRBJ2-1; DNA: TGTGCCAGCAGTAGGATAGCGGGACCCAATGAGCAGTTCTTC; CDR3: CASSRIAGPNEQFF
size: -; V: TRBV20-1; D: TRBD2; J: TRBJ2-3; DNA: TGCAGCCCCCGAGCCCCTAGCGGGGGGACAGATACGCAGTATTTT; CDR3: CSPRAPSGGTDTQYF
size: many; V: TRBV3-1; D: -; J: TRBJ2-2; DNA: TGTGCCAGCAGCCAAGACCCGATACCTAGCGTTGGCGGGGAGCTGTTTTTT; CDR3: CASSQDPIPSVGGELFF
size: -; V: TRBV20-1; D: TRBD2; J: TRBJ2-1; DNA: TGCAGTGCTACGGGGACTAGACTCCACAATGAGCAGTTCTTC; CDR3: CSATGTRLHNEQFF
size: many; V: TRBV28; D: -; J: TRBJ2-3; DNA: TGTGCCAGCAGTTTATCCCCATGGCGGGAAGGCACAGATACGCAGTATTTT; CDR3: CASSLSPWREGTDTQYF
size: many; V: TRBV2; D: -; J: TRBJ2-2; DNA: TGTGCCAGCAGGGAGGACCCATACACCGGGGAGCTGTTTTTT; CDR3: CASREDPYTGELFF
size: many; V: TRBV7-9; D: -; J: TRBJ2-7; DNA: TGTGCCAGCAGCTTTTCAGGTTACGAGCAGTACTTC; CDR3: CASSFSGYEQYF
size: few; V: TRBV20-1; D: -; J: TRBJ1-3; DNA: TGCAGTGCTTCCCAACCTCAGGGTTCACACACCATATATTTT; CDR3: CSASQPQGSHTIYF
size: many; V: TRBV11-2; D: -; J: TRBJ2-7; DNA: TGTGCCAGCAGCTTCCAGGGCTGCGAGCAGTACTTC; CDR3: CASSFQGCEQYF
size: many; V: TRBV30; D: TRBD2; J: TRBJ2-4; DNA: TGTGCCTGGAGTCCGGGGGGGATCATTCAGTACTTC; CDR3: CAWSPGGIIQYF
size: many; V: TRBV6-1; D: TRBD2; J: TRBJ2-1; DNA: TGTGCCAGCAGCGTGACTAGCGGAGTTTTCAATGAGCAGTTCTTC; CDR3: CASSVTSGVFNEQFF
size: many; V: TRBV7-9; D: -; J: TRBJ1-5; DNA: TGTGCCAGCAGCTTTACAGGGCTGGGCCAGCCCCAGCATTTT; CDR3: CASSFTGLGQPQHF
size: many; V: TRBV20-1; D: -; J: TRBJ2-7; DNA: TGCAGTGCTAGGGGTGGGGGTGGAGAGACCCGCGAGCAGTACTTC; CDR3: CSARGGGGETREQYF
size: few; V: TRBV12-3/TRBV12-4; D: -; J: TRBJ2-1; DNA: TGTGCCAGCAGTTTTCGCGAGGGATCGGGTGAGCAGTTCTTC; CDR3: CASSFREGSGEQFF
size: few; V: TRBV5-1; D: TRBD2; J: TRBJ2-1; DNA: TGCGCCAGCAGCCCCGGGACTAGCGGGTGGAGCTCCTACAATGAGCAGTTCTTC; CDR3: CASSPGTSGWSSYNEQFF
size: -; V: TRBV28; D: -; J: TRBJ2-1; DNA: TGTGCCAGCAGTTTTTCAGAGGAAGTGGCTAGCGAGATGGATGAGCAGTTCTTC; CDR3: CASSFSEEVASEMDEQFF
size: few; V: TRBV6-2/TRBV6-3; D: -; J: TRBJ2-4; DNA: TGTGCCAGCACGGGGGACGGAAACATTCAGTACTTC; CDR3: CASTGDGNIQYF
size: many; V: TRBV11-2; D: TRBD1; J: TRBJ2-3; DNA: TGTGCCAGCAGCTTACGAAAGGGGGCGCTTTCGTCGGCAGATACGCAGTATTTT; CDR3: CASSLRKGALSSADTQYF
size: many; V: TRBV2; D: TRBD2; J: TRBJ2-7; DNA: TGTGCCAGCATGGGGGGGTCGGGAAACCCGTCCTACGAGCAGTACTTC; CDR3: CASMGGSGNPSYEQYF
size: many; V: TRBV28; D: TRBD1; J: TRBJ1-2; DNA: TGTGCCAGCCTATCGTTATTGAGGGGGCGGGATGGCTACACCTTC; CDR3: CASLSLLRGRDGYTF
size: many; V: TRBV20-1; D: TRBD1; J: TRBJ2-2; DNA: TGCAGTGCTCCTAGACAGGGGGCATCCGGGGAGCTGTTTTTT; CDR3: CSAPRQGASGELFF
size: -; V: TRBV19; D: TRBD1; J: TRBJ2-2; DNA: TGTGCCGGGTCAGGGGGCGTAGTCGGGGAGCTGTTTTTT; CDR3: CAGSGGVVGELFF
size: few; V: TRBV6-1; D: TRBD1; J: TRBJ2-3; DNA: TGTGCCAGCAGTGAAATTCGGGACAGCCCAGATACGCAGTATTTT; CDR3: CASSEIRDSPDTQYF
size: many; V: TRBV12-3/TRBV12-4; D: -; J: TRBJ1-1; DNA: TGTGCCAGCCAGTTACAGGGGAACACTGAAGCTTTCTTT; CDR3: CASQLQGNTEAFF
size: -; V: TRBV5-1; D: -; J: TRBJ2-7; DNA: TGCGCCAGCAGCGCCTCTGGGGCGGCCTACGAGCAGTACTTC; CDR3: CASSASGAAYEQYF
size: many; V: TRBV30; D: -; J: TRBJ2-5; DNA: TGTGCCTGGAGTGTCTACACCAGAGGGGAGACCCAGTACTTC; CDR3: CAWSVYTRGETQYF
size: few; V: TRBV20-1; D: -; J: TRBJ2-1; DNA: TGCAGTGCTGTGTGGAGCGGCTACAATGAGCAGTTCTTC; CDR3: CSAVWSGYNEQFF
size: few; V: TRBV6-1; D: TRBD1; J: TRBJ2-1; DNA: TGTGCCAGCACCCCACAGGGGGCAAACTACAATGAGCAGTTCTTC; CDR3: CASTPQGANYNEQFF
size: few; V: TRBV7-2; D: TRBD2; J: TRBJ2-3; DNA: TGTGCCAGCAGCCGACTAACTAGCGGGAGTGGGAATACGCAGTATTTT; CDR3: CASSRLTSGSGNTQYF
size: many; V: TRBV28; D: TRBD1; J: TRBJ1-1; DNA: TGTGCCAGCAGTAGAACAGGGGGTAGCCCTGAAGCTTTCTTT; CDR3: CASSRTGGSPEAFF
size: -; V: TRBV27; D: TRBD2; J: TRBJ2-1; DNA: TGTGCCAGCAGTTTATCCCTAGCGGGAGGACCAAGTGAGCAGTTCTTC; CDR3: CASSLSLAGGPSEQFF
size: few; V: TRBV7-9; D: TRBD1; J: TRBJ2-2; DNA: TGTGCCAGCAGCCACCGGGACAGGGAGGGGACCGGGGAGCTGTTTTTT; CDR3: CASSHRDREGTGELFF